Shown below are 10 T cell receptor beta chains from a single sample sequenced in a study of cytomegalovirus exposure and HLA in healthy donors. PCR employed 60 Vbeta and 13 Jbeta primers. Sequencing was performed with immunoSEQ multiplex PCR; in TCRdb, only in-frame clones are kept and a portion is missing. Of over 100,000 clones listed, under 70% were seen once; the top ten hold about 9%. Sequencing was done on a sample of PBMCs. The origin of the receptors is a man aged 25-40 years in good health and CMV-seropositive.

The rearrangement links TRBV9 to TRBJ2-1; D perhaps matches TRBD1 (5 bases). The V gene's germline CDR1 is SGDLS and CDR2 YYNGEE. V shed 4 bases and J shed 0 bases, with 8 bases lying between them. The CDR3 runs 14 residues. CDR3 DNA: TGTGCCAGCAGCCACAGGAGCTCCTACAATGAGCAGTTCTTC. Protein: CASSHRSSYNEQFF.

The rearrangement joins TRBV5-1 to TRBJ2-5, with a weak D call TRBD2 (6 bases). CDR1 and CDR2 from the germline V gene are SGHRS and YFSETQ. The CDR3 runs 13 residues. V was clipped by 7 bases and J by 2 bases, with 12 bases between them. CDR3 sequence: CASSREVQETQYF. In nucleotides, the CDR3 is TGCGCCAGCTCCAGGGAGGTTCAAGAGACCCAGTACTTC. Using reference TRBV5-1 and TRBJ2-5 for the parts outside the CDR3, the full variable domain is KAGVTQTPRYLIKTRGQQVTLSCSPISGHRSVSWYQQTPGQGLQFLFEYFSETQRNKGNFPGRFSGRQFSNSRSEMNVSTLELGDSALYLCASSREVQETQYFGPGTRLLVL.

The chain employs TRBV18 and TRBJ2-5, with 7 bases aligning to TRBD2. The CDR3 extends over 16 amino acids. J was trimmed by 1 base and V by 0 bases; bases with no gene match: 5. Germline values: CDR1 KGHSH, CDR2 LQKENI. The CDR3: CASSPPGVAGQETQYF. For the CDR3, the DNA is TGTGCCAGCTCACCACCGGGGGTAGCGGGCCAAGAGACCCAGTACTTC. Full variable domain (missing parts from reference TRBV18 and TRBJ2-5): NAGVMQNPRHLVRRRGQEARLRCSPMKGHSHVYWYRQLPEEGLKFMVYLQKENIIDESGMPKERFSAEFPKEGPSILRIQQVVRGDSAAYFCASSPPGVAGQETQYFGPGTRLLVL.

The rearrangement joins TRBV5-1 to TRBJ2-1; TRBD2 might be the D (5 bases). The V end was cut by 0 bases, the J end by 7 bases, with 14 bases between. There are 15 residues in the CDR3. Germline assignment: CDR1 SGHRS and CDR2 YFSETQ. The CDR3 DNA reads TGCGCCAGCAGCTTGGGAGGGAATGAGGGAAATGAGCAGTTCTTC. Protein product: CASSLGGNEGNEQFF.

The chain carries TRBV9 and TRBJ2-7; a weak D match, TRBD1 (5 bases). CDR1 and CDR2 (germline): SGDLS, YYNGEE. V lost 0 bases and J lost 6, with 16 bases in between. The CDR3 contains 15 residues. This CDR3 is CASSVDHRSFVEQYF. Here the CDR3 DNA reads TGTGCCAGCAGCGTAGATCACAGGTCCTTTGTCGAGCAGTACTTC.

The CDR3 coding sequence is TGTGCCAGCAGCTTAGATGGGGGGAGCACTGAAGCTTTCTTT. Translating it yields CASSLDGGSTEAFF. V gene TRBV7-2 combines with J gene TRBJ1-1; D is perhaps TRBD1 (5 bases). Germline V gene sequence: CDR1 SGHTA, CDR2 FQGNSA. V was shortened by 1 base and J by 4 bases, with 10 bases between the two germline ends. The CDR3 contains 14 residues.

The gene calls are TRBV4-2 and TRBJ2-3, with D tentatively TRBD1 (9 bases). Germline lookup yields CDR1 LGHNA and CDR2 YNFKEQ. The CDR3 is 23 residues long. V shed 4 bases and J shed 6 bases, with 41 bases lying between them. This CDR3 reads CASSPGFYGPRTGDKRERDTQYF. The CDR3 DNA follows: TGTGCCAGCAGCCCGGGGTTTTATGGGCCTAGGACAGGGGATAAGCGGGAGAGGGATACGCAGTATTTT.

This clone has just a few counts. The chain uses TRBV7-2 and TRBJ1-2; D is unclear. Germline values: CDR1 SGHTA, CDR2 FQGNSA. Trimming removed 4 bases at V and 2 bases at J, with 2 bases between. This CDR3 has 11 residues. The CDR3 loop reads CASSSNYGYTF. CDR3 DNA sequence: TGTGCCAGCAGCTCGAACTATGGCTACACCTTC.

The chain joins TRBV6-6 to TRBJ1-5, with 8 bases identical to TRBD1. The germline V gene has CDR1 MNHNY and CDR2 SVGAGI (reference sequence). CDR3 length equals 14 residues. V was pared by 5 bases and J by 4 bases, with 4 bases of the junction left unmatched. The CDR3 is CASSKGQENQPQHF. CDR3 coding DNA: TGTGCCAGCAGTAAGGGACAGGAGAATCAGCCCCAGCATTTT.

This clone was detected only a few times. V gene TRBV30 combines with J gene TRBJ2-1; D is perhaps TRBD2 (6 bases). The germline V and J ends were trimmed by 0 bases and 4 bases, with 19 bases remaining between them. The V gene's germline CDR1 is GTSNPN and CDR2 SVGIG (reference sequence). CDR3 length: 17 amino acids. The CDR3 DNA sequence: TGTGCCTGGAGTGTACGGGTGGGAGGTTTGGCTTACAATGAGCAGTTCTTC. It encodes CAWSVRVGGLAYNEQFF.